The source of this TCR beta chain is a study of cytomegalovirus exposure and HLA in healthy donors. A word on this clone: Its antigen is not identified.

Use of 60 Vbeta and 13 Jbeta primers characterized the PCR. As originally analysed: Later, an analysis found about 77 million unique TCR beta chains, and 10 million to 11 million of these were shared. The assay was immunoSEQ multiplex PCR, and TCRdb's table has in-frame clones only and misses some. The V and J calls and clone size are taken from that table; D and trimming were inferred from the DNA. This table has around 140,000 clones, over 60% appearing once. Study-wide findings and caveats: Within an earlier analysis, most TCR beta V segments proved productive either about 90% or about 30% of the time. A highly shared variant cluster was judged a likely technical artifact.

Per the germline V gene, CDR1 is SGHRS and CDR2 is YFSETQ. Trimming took off 3 bases at V and 2 bases at J, with 16 bases between the two ends. The length of the CDR3 is 16 residues. The receptor was isolated from a female donor in good health and CMV-seropositive. This chain uses TRBV5-1 with TRBJ2-3; maybe TRBD1 (8 bases). The sequenced sample was PBMCs. The CDR3 loop reads CASSSTGAGDTDTQYF. Here the CDR3 DNA reads TGCGCCAGCAGCTCGACAGGGGCGGGGGACACAGATACGCAGTATTTT. Combining the CDR3 with reference TRBV5-1 and TRBJ2-3 gives the whole variable domain KAGVTQTPRYLIKTRGQQVTLSCSPISGHRSVSWYQQTPGQGLQFLFEYFSETQRNKGNFPGRFSGRQFSNSRSEMNVSTLELGDSALYLCASSSTGAGDTDTQYFGPGTRLTVL.